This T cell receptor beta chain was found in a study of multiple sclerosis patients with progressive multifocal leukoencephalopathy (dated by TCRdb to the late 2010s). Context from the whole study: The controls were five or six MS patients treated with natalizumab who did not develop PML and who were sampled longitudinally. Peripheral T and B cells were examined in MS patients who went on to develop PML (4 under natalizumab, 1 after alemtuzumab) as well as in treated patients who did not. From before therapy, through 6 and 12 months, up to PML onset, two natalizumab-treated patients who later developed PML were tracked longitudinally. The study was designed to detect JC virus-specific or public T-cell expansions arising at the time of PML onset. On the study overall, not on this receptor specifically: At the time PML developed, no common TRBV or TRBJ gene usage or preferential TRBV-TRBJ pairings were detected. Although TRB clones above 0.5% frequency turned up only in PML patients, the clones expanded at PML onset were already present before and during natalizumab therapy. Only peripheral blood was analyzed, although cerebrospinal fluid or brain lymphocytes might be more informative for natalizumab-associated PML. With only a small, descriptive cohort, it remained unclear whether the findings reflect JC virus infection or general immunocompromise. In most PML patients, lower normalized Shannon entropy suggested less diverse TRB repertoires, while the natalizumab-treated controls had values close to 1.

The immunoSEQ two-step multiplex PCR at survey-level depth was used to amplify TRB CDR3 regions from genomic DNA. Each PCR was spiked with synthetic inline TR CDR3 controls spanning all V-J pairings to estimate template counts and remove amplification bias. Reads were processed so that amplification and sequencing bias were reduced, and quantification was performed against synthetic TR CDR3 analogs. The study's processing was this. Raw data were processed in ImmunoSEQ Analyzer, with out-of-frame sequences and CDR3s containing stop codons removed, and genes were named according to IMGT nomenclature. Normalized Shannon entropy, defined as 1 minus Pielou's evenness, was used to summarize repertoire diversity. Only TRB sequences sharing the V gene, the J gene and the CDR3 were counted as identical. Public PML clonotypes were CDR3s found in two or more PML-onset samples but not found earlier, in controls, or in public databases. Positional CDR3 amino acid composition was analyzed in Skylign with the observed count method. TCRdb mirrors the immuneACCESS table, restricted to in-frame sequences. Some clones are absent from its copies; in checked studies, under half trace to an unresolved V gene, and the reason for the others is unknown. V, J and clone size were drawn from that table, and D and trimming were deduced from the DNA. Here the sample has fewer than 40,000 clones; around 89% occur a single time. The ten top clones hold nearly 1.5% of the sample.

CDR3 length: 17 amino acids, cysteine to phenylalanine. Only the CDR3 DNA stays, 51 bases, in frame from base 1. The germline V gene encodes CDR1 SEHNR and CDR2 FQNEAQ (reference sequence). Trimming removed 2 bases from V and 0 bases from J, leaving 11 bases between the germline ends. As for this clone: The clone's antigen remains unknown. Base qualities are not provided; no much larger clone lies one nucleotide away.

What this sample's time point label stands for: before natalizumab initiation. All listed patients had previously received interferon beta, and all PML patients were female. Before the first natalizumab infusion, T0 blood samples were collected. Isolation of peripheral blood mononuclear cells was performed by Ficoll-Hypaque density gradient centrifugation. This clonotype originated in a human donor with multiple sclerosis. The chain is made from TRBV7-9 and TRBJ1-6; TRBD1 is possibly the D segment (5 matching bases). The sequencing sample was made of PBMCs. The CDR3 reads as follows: CASSLLTGRSYNSPLHF. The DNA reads TGTGCCAGCAGCTTACTAACAGGCCGCTCCTATAATTCACCCCTCCACTTT.